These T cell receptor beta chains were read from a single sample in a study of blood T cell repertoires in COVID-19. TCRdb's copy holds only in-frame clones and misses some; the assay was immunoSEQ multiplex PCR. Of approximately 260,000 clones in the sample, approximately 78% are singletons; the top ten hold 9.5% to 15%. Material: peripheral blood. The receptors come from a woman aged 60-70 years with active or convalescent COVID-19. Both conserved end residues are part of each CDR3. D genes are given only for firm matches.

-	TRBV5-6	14	CASNPAGRNYGYTF
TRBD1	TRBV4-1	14	CASSPFDDREEAFF
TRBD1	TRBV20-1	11	CSATRQGEAFF
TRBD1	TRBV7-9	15	CASRPTGGKDYEQYF
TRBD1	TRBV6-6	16	CASSYRDRAGAYEQYF
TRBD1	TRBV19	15	CASSIYFRGPWPQHF
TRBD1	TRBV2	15	CASRRTGSYNSPLHF
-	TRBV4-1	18	CASSLRDLQGEGNTEAFF
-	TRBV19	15	CASSIGTGWVNEQFF
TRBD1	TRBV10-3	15	CAIGTGTGSRGGYTF
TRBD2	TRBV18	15	CASSPRTSVPGAQYF
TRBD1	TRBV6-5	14	CASRRDRGPQPQHF
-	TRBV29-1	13	CSARGGEQETQYF
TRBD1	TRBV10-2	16	CASSGDRGWDTDTQYF
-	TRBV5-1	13	CASSSEGVREAFF
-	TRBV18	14	CASSLAGVGYGYTF
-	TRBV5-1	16	CASSLGGDPGANVLTF